Below are 5 T cell receptor beta chains sequenced from a single sample in a study of identical twins. TCRdb re-called the 5' RACE reads through MiXCR, storing one row per CDR3 protein. The table lists 250,000 or so distinct CDR3 sequences, roughly 13% of them singletons. This sample was shared with a second study, whose subject was yellow fever vaccine responses in identical twins.

Material for sequencing was memory (CD45RO+) T cells sorted from blood. Source of these receptors: a woman aged 18-30 years in good health.

This rearrangement joins TRBV7-2 to TRBJ2-5; D remains ambiguous. The V gene's germline CDR1 is SGHTA and CDR2 FQGNSA. The V end was cut by 8 bases, the J end by 3 bases, with 16 bases between. This CDR3 is built from 14 residues. For the CDR3, the DNA is TGTGCCAGCGCCCGTCCGGGTTTCGAAGAGACCCAGTACTTC. Translating it yields CASARPGFEETQYF. The full variable domain, in which reference TRBV7-2 and TRBJ2-5 provide the parts outside the CDR3, is GAGVSQSPSNKVTEKGKDVELRCDPISGHTALYWYRQSLGQGLEFLIYFQGNSAPDKSGLPSDRFSAERTGGSVSTLTIQRTQQEDSAVYLCASARPGFEETQYFGPGTRLLVL.

The table lists this clonotype with a few counts. V usage is TRBV6-5 and J usage is TRBJ2-1; 9 nucleotides line up with TRBD2. CDR3 length equals 12 residues. CDR1 and CDR2 (germline): MNHEY, SVGAGI. V shed 5 bases, J shed 7 bases, and the junction held 0 bases outside the gene matches. The CDR3 spells CASSGLANEQFF. CDR3 nucleotide sequence: TGTGCCAGCAGTGGACTAGCGAATGAGCAGTTCTTC.

The J gene is TRBJ2-2, the V gene TRBV4-1; a possible D gene is TRBD1 (6 bases). Germline V gene lookup returns CDR1 MGHRA and CDR2 YSYEKL. CDR3 length: 14 amino acids. V was clipped by 0 bases and J by 9 bases, with 11 bases between them. This chain's CDR3 is CASSQEGGWRELFF. CDR3 sequence (DNA): TGCGCCAGCAGCCAAGAAGGGGGTTGGAGGGAGCTGTTTTTT.

This clonotype has just a few counts. The gene calls are TRBV11-2 and TRBJ2-3, with 7 bases that match TRBD1. Germline values: CDR1 SGHAT, CDR2 FQNNGV. This CDR3 has 15 amino acids. V was clipped by 5 bases and J by 2 bases; unmatched bases: 7. CDR3 residues: CASSTGTASTDTQYF. The CDR3 nucleotides are TGTGCCAGCAGCACCGGGACAGCATCCACAGATACGCAGTATTTT. The entire variable domain, with the rest obtained from reference TRBV11-2 and TRBJ2-3, is as follows: EAGVAQSPRYKIIEKRQSVAFWCNPISGHATLYWYQQILGQGPKLLIQFQNNGVVDDSQLPKDRFSAERLKGVDSTLKIQPAKLEDSAVYLCASSTGTASTDTQYFGPGTRLTVL.

The J gene is TRBJ2-1, the V gene TRBV7-8; D uncertain. Germline V gene data show CDR1 as SGHVS and CDR2 as FQNEAQ. V lost 6 bases to trimming and J lost 1 base, with 13 bases between them. This CDR3 has 15 residues. The CDR3 loop is CASSRIAQSYNEQFF. The CDR3 nucleotides read TGTGCCAGCAGTCGGATAGCCCAATCCTACAATGAGCAGTTCTTC.